The 4 T cell receptor beta chains presented below share a single source sample, sequenced in a study of blood T cell repertoires in COVID-19. Here immunoSEQ multiplex PCR was the method, and the copy in TCRdb shows in-frame clones only, minus some. The sample shows approximately 460,000 clones, 80% to 90% of them seen only once. Specimen: peripheral blood. These receptors were collected from a man between 18 and 35 years old with COVID-19, enrolled during active disease.

This chain joins TRBV6-2 or TRBV6-3 and TRBJ1-2; 7 bases are a match to TRBD1. V trimming: 6 bases; J trimming: 4 bases; junction bases outside the gene matches: 5. Germline-derived CDR1 and CDR2 are MNHEY and SVGEGT. The CDR3 runs 13 residues. DNA for the CDR3: TGTGCCAGCAGCAAAACAGGGGTCTATGGCTACACCTTC. Protein sequence: CASSKTGVYGYTF.

This clone has more than one count but fewer than ten. The V gene is TRBV7-8, the J gene TRBJ1-5; 7 positions match TRBD1. The CDR3 consists of 16 residues. V was pared by 5 bases and J by 3 bases, with 10 bases of the junction left unmatched. Germline-derived CDR1 and CDR2 are SGHVS and FQNEAQ. CDR3 loop: CASSRRQGLDNQPQHF. CDR3 DNA sequence: TGTGCCAGCAGCCGAAGACAGGGCTTAGACAATCAGCCCCAGCATTTT. Complete variable domain (other parts from reference TRBV7-8 and TRBJ1-5): GAGVSQSPRYKVAKRGQDVALRCDPISGHVSLFWYQQALGQGPEFLTYFQNEAQLDKSGLPSDRFFAERPEGSVSTLKIQRTQQEDSAVYLCASSRRQGLDNQPQHFGDGTRLSIL.

The V call is TRBV7-9, the J call TRBJ1-1, with D maybe TRBD1 (5 bases). The CDR3 spans 14 residues. V was clipped by 6 bases and J by 6 bases, with 17 bases between them. Germline V lookup: CDR1 SEHNR, CDR2 FQNEAQ (reference sequence). CDR3 residues: CASRVGQIGAEAFF. CDR3 coding DNA: TGTGCCAGCAGAGTCGGACAAATAGGGGCTGAAGCTTTCTTT.

The chain recombines TRBV6-5 with TRBJ1-2; no definite D call. The V gene's germline CDR1 is MNHEY and CDR2 SVGAGI. Trimming pared 7 bases from V and 8 bases from J, leaving 20 bases between. This CDR3 is built from 14 residues. The CDR3 protein is CASKPLNSLAGYTF. CDR3 DNA sequence: TGTGCCAGCAAGCCCTTAAACAGCCTAGCGGGCTACACCTTC.